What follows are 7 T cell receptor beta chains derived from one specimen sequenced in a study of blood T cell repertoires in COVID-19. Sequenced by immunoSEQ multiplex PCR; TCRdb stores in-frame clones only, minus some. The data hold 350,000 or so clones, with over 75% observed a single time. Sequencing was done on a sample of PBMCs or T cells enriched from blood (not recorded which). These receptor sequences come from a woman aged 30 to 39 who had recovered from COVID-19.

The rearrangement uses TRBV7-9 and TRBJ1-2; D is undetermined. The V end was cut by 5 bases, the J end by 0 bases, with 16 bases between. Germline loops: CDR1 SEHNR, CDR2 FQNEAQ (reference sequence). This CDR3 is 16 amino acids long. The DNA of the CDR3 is TGTGCCAGCAGCCTCACCCCCCTGGGCCCTAACTATGGCTACACCTTC. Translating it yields CASSLTPLGPNYGYTF.

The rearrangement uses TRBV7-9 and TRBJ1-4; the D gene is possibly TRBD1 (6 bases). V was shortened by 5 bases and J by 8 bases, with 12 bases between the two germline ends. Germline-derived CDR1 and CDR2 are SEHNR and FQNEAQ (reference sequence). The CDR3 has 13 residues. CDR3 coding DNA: TGTGCCAGCAGCCCTCAGAGGGGGGAAAAACTGTTTTTT. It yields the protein CASSPQRGEKLFF.

Here the CDR3 reads CSVSTGNTGELFF. In DNA form, the CDR3 reads TGCAGCGTTAGCACGGGGAACACCGGGGAGCTGTTTTTT. The J gene is TRBJ2-2, the V gene TRBV29-1; D is uncertain. Per germline, CDR1 SQVTM and CDR2 ANQGSEA. There are 13 residues in the CDR3. V was clipped by 5 bases and J by 1 base, with 8 bases between them.

CDR3 in amino acids: CASSPNRESQDTQYF. The CDR3 DNA follows: TGTGCCAGCAGCCCAAATCGGGAATCACAAGATACGCAGTATTTT. This chain joins TRBV6-4 and TRBJ2-3; D perhaps matches TRBD2 (5 bases). The CDR3 covers 15 residues. V lost 6 bases and J 5 bases, leaving 18 bases between the germline ends. From germline, CDR1 is MRHNA and CDR2 SNTAGT.

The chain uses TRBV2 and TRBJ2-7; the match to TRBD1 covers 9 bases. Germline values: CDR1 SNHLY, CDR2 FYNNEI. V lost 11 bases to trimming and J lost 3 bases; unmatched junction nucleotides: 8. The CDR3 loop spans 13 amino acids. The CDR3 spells CAGRTGEIYEQYF. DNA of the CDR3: TGTGCCGGACGGACAGGGGAGATCTACGAGCAGTACTTC.

CDR3 amino acids: CASSLEGAGRGNTIYF. The CDR3, as DNA: TGTGCCAGCAGCTTAGAGGGGGCAGGACGGGGAAACACCATATATTTT. The chain uses TRBV7-7 and TRBJ1-3, with 7 bases that match TRBD1. This CDR3 is 16 amino acids long. From germline, CDR1 is SSHAT and CDR2 FNYEAQ (reference sequence). V lost 1 base, J lost 4 bases, and 7 bases stayed unmatched.

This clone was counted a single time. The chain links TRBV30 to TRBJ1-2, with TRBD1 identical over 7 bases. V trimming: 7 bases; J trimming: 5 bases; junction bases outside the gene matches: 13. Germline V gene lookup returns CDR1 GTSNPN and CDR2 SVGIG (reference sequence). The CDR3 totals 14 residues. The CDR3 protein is CALTNGQAAYGYTF. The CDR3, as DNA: TGTGCCTTAACCAATGGACAGGCTGCTTATGGCTACACCTTC.